What follows is one T cell receptor beta chain and its context. What it binds is not known. Following extraction of RNA from PBMCs, that RNA was used to make the TCR library. The CDR3 consists of 15 residues. Germline assignment: CDR1 MDHEN and CDR2 SYDVKM. V was shortened by 1 base and J by 1 base, with 11 bases between the two germline ends. TCRdb reanalysed the reads using MiXCR and keeps one entry per CDR3 protein. The profile shows some 1,000 distinct CDR3 sequences, 85% to 90% of them singletons. These data belong to a study of regulatory T cells in long-lasting Graves disease. Study outcomes and limitations: Persistent patients shared 2,500 to 3,000 public clonotypes among themselves. Newly diagnosed patients shared fewer, at under 1,000. Persistent disease favored TRBV28, TRBJ1-2 and TRBJ2-5. The analysis examined peripheral blood only and excluded thyroid tissue.

The chain has TRBV28 and TRBJ2-7, with D tentatively TRBD1 or TRBD2 (5 bases each). The sequencing used peripheral blood mononuclear cells (PBMCs), collected with antithyroid drug treatment, in newly diagnosed or persistent Graves disease (not recorded which). The receptor comes from a woman in her thirties with Graves disease. As DNA, the CDR3 is TGTGCCAGCAGTTTATTGGGGGACGCATCCTACGAGCAGTACTTC. Amino acid sequence: CASSLLGDASYEQYF.